This T cell receptor (beta chain) was identified during a study of shared clonotypes between healthy human individuals. V gave up 0 bases and J gave up 6 bases; unmatched junction bases: 6. CDR3 length: 16 amino acids. Germline V CDR1 and CDR2: WSHSY, SAAADI. Profiling relied on immunoSEQ multiplex PCR, and the TCRdb table lists in-frame clones only, not all of them. The sample holds roughly 1,100,000 clones, roughly 70% seen once. The sequence was obtained from a man aged 18 to 30 in good health. The chain joins TRBV10-2 to TRBJ2-1; 9 bases map to TRBD2. The sample was memory CD4+ T cells sorted from blood. Subset given: CD45RA-negative fraction. CDR3 DNA sequence: TGCGCCAGCAGTGAGTCGAGGCTAGCGGGAAGCAATGAGCAGTTCTTC. It specifies CASSESRLAGSNEQFF.